This TCR beta chain was recorded in a study of cytomegalovirus exposure and HLA in healthy donors. Study-wide points: What a later analysis reportedly showed was that an Asian-associated ancestry cluster had fewer N-insertions than the roughly 700-donor mean.

PCR used 60 Vbeta primers and 13 Jbeta primers. Generated by immunoSEQ multiplex PCR, the TCRdb table keeps only in-frame clones and is missing some. This listing includes more than 50,000 clones. Points on this clone: Its target is unknown.

There are 18 residues in the CDR3. V lost 0 bases to trimming and J lost 1 base; unmatched junction nucleotides: 7. In germline, CDR1 is SGDLS, CDR2 YYNGEE. Sequenced material: PBMCs. This sequence was found in a woman between 40 and 55 years old in good health and CMV-seronegative. The V call is TRBV9, the J call TRBJ2-5; 12 bases are shared with TRBD2. The CDR3: CASSVGASGRAFQETQYF. The CDR3 DNA follows: TGTGCCAGCAGCGTAGGGGCTAGCGGGAGGGCCTTCCAAGAGACCCAGTACTTC.